This T cell receptor beta chain was sequenced during a study of cytomegalovirus exposure and HLA in healthy donors. Study-level points and caveats: Later on, analysis showed that most CMV-associated TCR beta chains appeared to be HLA-restricted. A later analysis associated roughly 15,000 TCR beta sequences with HLA alleles at a 0.05 false discovery rate. From TCR beta sequences, most subjects' HLA-A and HLA-B alleles were reportedly predicted accurately.

The PCR ran on 60 Vbeta and 13 Jbeta primers. Here immunoSEQ multiplex PCR was the method, and the copy in TCRdb shows in-frame clones only, minus some. The data contain around 75,000 clones, approximately 78% of them seen just once; the ten biggest clones take up 3.4%. In germline, CDR1 is SGHRS, CDR2 YFSETQ. The CDR3 extends over 14 amino acids. Between the trimmed V and J ends, which lost 0 bases and 6 bases, there was a span of 12 bases. Note on this clone: Its antigen is still unknown.

This TCR was sampled from a man aged 35 to 55 in good health and CMV-seronegative. Sequencing was carried out using PBMCs. The rearrangement joins TRBV5-1 to TRBJ1-2; D call uncertain. In DNA, the CDR3 is TGCGCCAGCAGCTTGGGGGCGGGGATGGATGGCTACACCTTC. It yields the protein CASSLGAGMDGYTF.